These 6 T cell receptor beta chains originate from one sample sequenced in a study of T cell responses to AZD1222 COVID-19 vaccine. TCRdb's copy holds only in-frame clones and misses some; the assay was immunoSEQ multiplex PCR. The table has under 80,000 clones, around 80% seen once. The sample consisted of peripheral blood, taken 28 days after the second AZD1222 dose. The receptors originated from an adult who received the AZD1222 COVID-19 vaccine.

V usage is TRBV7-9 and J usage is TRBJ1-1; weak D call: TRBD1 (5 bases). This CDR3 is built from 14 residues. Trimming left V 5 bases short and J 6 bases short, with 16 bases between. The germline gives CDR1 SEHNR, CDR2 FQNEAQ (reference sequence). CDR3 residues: CASSPTQGKAEAFF. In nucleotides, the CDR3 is TGTGCCAGCAGCCCCACCCAGGGAAAAGCTGAAGCTTTCTTT.

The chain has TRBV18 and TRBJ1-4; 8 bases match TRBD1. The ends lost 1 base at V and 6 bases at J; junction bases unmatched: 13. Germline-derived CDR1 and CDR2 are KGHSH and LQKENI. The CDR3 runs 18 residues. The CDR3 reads CASSPLRQGNIMYEKLFF. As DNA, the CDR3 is TGTGCCAGCTCACCACTCCGACAGGGGAATATCATGTATGAAAAACTGTTTTTT. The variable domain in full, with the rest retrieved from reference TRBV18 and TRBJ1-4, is NAGVMQNPRHLVRRRGQEARLRCSPMKGHSHVYWYRQLPEEGLKFMVYLQKENIIDESGMPKERFSAEFPKEGPSILRIQQVVRGDSAAYFCASSPLRQGNIMYEKLFFGSGTQLSVL.

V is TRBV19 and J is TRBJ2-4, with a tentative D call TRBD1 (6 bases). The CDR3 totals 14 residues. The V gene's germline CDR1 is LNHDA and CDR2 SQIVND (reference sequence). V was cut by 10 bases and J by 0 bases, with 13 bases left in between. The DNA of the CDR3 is TGTGCCACAAGGGACACCCTAGCCAAAAACATTCAGTACTTC. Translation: CATRDTLAKNIQYF.

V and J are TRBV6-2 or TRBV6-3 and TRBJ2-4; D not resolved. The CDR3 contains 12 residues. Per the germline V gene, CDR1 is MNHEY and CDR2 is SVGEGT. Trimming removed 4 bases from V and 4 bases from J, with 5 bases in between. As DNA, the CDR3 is TGTGCCAGCAGTTCCAAGAAAAACATTCAGTACTTC. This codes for CASSSKKNIQYF.

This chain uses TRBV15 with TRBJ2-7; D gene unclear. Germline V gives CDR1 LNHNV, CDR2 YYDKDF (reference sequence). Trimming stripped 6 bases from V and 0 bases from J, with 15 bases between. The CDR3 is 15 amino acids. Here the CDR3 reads CATRARLGISYEQYF. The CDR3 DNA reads TGTGCCACCAGGGCCCGGTTGGGGATCTCCTACGAGCAGTACTTC.

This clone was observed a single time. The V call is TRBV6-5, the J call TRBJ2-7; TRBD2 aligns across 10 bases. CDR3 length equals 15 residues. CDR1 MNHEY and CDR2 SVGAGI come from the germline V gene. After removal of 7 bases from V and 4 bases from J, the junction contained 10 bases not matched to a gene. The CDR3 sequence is CASTVASGSRYEQYF. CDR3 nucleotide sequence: TGTGCCAGCACAGTCGCTAGCGGGAGTAGGTACGAGCAGTACTTC.